This T cell receptor (beta chain) is drawn from a study of shared clonotypes between healthy human individuals. Study-wide points: Sequencing depth was expected to affect clonotype sharing among donors. Among non-shared clonotypes, generation probabilities were lower than among those shared by all four donors.

As for this clone: Its antigen remains unknown. Other DNA sequences from this sample encode an identical CDR3 as well.

Libraries were prepared by immunoSEQ multiplex PCR; TCRdb keeps only in-frame clonotypes and omits some of them. Counted here are around 1,100,000 clones, about 80% occurring once; the ten biggest clones make up roughly 0.82%. Germline V gene sequence: CDR1 MDHEN, CDR2 SYDVKM. CDR3 length equals 12 residues. V was trimmed by 2 bases and J by 5 bases, leaving 7 bases between them. The chain employs TRBV28 and TRBJ2-7; D is unclear. The clonotype originates from a man younger than 35 in good health. Some clones in this sample may be carry-over from other donors' samples. Material: memory CD4+ T cells from PBMCs. Subset noted: CD45RA-negative fraction. CDR3 residues: CASSLLGDEQYF. CDR3 DNA sequence: TGTGCCAGCAGTTTACTCGGAGACGAGCAGTACTTC.